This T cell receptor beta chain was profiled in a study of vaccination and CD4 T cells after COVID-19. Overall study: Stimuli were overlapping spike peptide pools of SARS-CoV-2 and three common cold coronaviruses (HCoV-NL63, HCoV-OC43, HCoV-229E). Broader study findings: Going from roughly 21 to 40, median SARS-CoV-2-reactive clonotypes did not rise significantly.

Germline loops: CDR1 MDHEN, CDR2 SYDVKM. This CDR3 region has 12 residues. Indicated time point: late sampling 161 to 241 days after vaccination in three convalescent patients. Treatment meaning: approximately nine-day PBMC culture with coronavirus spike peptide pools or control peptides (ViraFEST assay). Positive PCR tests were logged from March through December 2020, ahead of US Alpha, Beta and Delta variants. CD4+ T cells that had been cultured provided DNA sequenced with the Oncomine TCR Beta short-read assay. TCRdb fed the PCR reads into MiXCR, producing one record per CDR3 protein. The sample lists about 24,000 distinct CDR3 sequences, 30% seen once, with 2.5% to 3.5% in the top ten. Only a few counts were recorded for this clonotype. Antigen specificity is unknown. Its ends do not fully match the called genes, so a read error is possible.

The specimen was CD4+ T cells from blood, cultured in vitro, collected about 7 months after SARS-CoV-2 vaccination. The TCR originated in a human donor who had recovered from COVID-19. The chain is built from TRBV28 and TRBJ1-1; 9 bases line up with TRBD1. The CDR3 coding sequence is TGTGCCAGCAGCCCAGGGGGACAGGGTTTGATCTTT. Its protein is CASSPGGQGLIF. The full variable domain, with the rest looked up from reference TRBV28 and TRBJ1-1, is DVKVTQSSRYLVKRTGEKVFLECVQDMDHENMFWYRQDPGLGLRLIYFSYDVKMKEKGDIPEGYSVSREKKERFSLILESASTNQTSMYLCASSPGGQGLIFGQGTRLTVV.